This T cell receptor beta chain stems from a study of T and B cells in COVID-19 patients. About the study: Peripheral blood came from COVID-19 patients with active infection or after recovery.

Findings and limits, study-wide: The recovered cohort had roughly 2,200 exclusive TCR clusters, including a few dozen low generation probability clusters.

A few counts support this clonotype. Its antigen is still unknown. TRB was amplified from approximately 250-500 ng of blood genomic DNA. TRB rearrangements were amplified by multiplex PCR with BIOMED2 TRB-A/B primers. TCRdb analysed the multiplex PCR reads with MiXCR anew, one entry per CDR3 protein. The table shows over 8,000 distinct CDR3 sequences, with about 40% occurring only once. Trimming removed 6 bases from V and 1 base from J; junction bases left unmatched: 8. This CDR3 spans 14 amino acids. Germline CDR1 is SQVTM and CDR2 is ANQGSEA. What was sequenced was blood. The chain joins TRBV29-1 to TRBJ1-2, with 7 bases lining up with TRBD1. This TCR came from a human donor with active COVID-19. CDR3 DNA sequence: TGCAGCGTGGAGGGGACAGAAGATAACTATGGCTACACCTTC. Translated: CSVEGTEDNYGYTF.